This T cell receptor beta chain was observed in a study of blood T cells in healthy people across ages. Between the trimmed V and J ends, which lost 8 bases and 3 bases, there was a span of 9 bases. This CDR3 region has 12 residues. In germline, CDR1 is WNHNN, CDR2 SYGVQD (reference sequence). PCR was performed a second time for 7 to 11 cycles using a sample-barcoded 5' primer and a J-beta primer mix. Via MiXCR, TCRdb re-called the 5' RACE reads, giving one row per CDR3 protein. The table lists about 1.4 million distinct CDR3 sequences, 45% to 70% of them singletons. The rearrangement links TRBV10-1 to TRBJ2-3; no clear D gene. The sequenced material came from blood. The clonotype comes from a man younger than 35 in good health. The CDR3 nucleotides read TGCGCCAGCGGGGTCCGGACAGATACGCAGTATTTT. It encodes CASGVRTDTQYF.